This note documents a single TCR beta chain sequence. This clone is a singleton in its sample. Its antigen is not yet known. The input lacks base qualities; no much larger clone sits a single base away. This sample was included in a study of cytomegalovirus exposure and HLA in healthy donors (dated 2017 in TCRdb). Concerning the study at large: An earlier analysis of approximately 640 of the donors reported about 250 Gb of sequence data and 100 million to 140 million unique TCR beta sequences from 150 million to 200 million T cells. Typing coverage varied by locus: roughly 620-640 donors for A, B, C, DRB1 and DQB1; approximately 560 for DQA1; more than 600 for DPA1; around 450 for DPB1. Of the approximately 400 genotyped donors, roughly 85% fell in the genetic ancestry cluster associated with self-reported Caucasian donors. An earlier analysis of roughly 600 of the donors used high-throughput TCR beta sequencing to judge whether each TCR beta V gene segment behaved as functional or pseudogenic. Every repertoire in the discovery cohort had been generated on one and the same sequencing platform. Besides the first cohort of roughly 660 subjects, a separate validation cohort made up of over 100 different subjects was used. Roughly 300 gigabases of sequencing data and approximately 85 million unique TCR sequences were included in an early release covering about 700 HLA-typed donors. Among 300 to 450 genotyped donors of the cohort, an average of approximately 240,000 unique TCR beta nucleotide sequences were sequenced per donor, roughly 20% of them non-productive. HLA typing covered class I and class II loci at four-digit resolution. To predict cytomegalovirus infection status, the study combined high-throughput TCR immunosequencing, statistical association of individual TCRs with disease status, and machine learning. A later analysis re-examined previously published TCR beta repertoires from about 700 donors and added high-resolution HLA genotyping to investigate patterns of TCR occurrence. Using immunosequencing, the study profiled T cell repertoires from approximately 700 subjects and related those repertoires to cytomegalovirus serostatus. Donor age, sex, ethnicity and CMV serostatus were collected together with the repertoire data. The later analysis used no new phenotypic data to find candidate immune exposures, relying instead on TCR beta sequences and their occurrence across donors. A later genetic analysis used genome-wide SNP genotypes for about three fifths of the roughly 700 donors, treating that subset as a discovery cohort. Because of strong linkage in the cohort, five DR-DQ haplotypes were treated as single units for association and clustering. The study aimed to test whether cataloging public T cell receptors could reveal signatures of past pathogen exposure.

The CDR3 starts with the cysteine, ends with the phenylalanine, and has 16 residues. Solely the CDR3 DNA is kept, with 48 bases framed from the first base. V loses 4 bases at its end and J loses 2 bases; junction bases beyond the gene matches: 5. From a lookup of the germline V gene, CDR1 and CDR2 are SGHRS and YFSETQ. The cohort comprised under 700 healthy bone marrow donors. All cohort members were sampled while nominally healthy, although unrecorded immune exposures were likely present. The donor was CMV seronegative and was included in the group of over 300 seronegative cohort members. Each donor provided a peripheral blood sample, and peripheral blood mononuclear cells were used for TCR beta sequencing. The Qiagen DNeasy Blood Extraction Kit was used to extract genomic DNA from the blood cell samples. The full study reports these points: Because counts were too low, more than 15 rarely observed V segments, including chromosome 9 orphons, were excluded from the earlier analysis of some 540 of the donors. Immune exposure information for the cohort was limited to CMV serostatus. Compared with the approximately 670-donor mean, donors in an Asian-associated ancestry cluster had fewer N-insertions in productive TCRs, according to a later genetic analysis. Specific HLA alleles were associated with 18,000 or so TCR beta sequences at a false discovery rate of 0.05 in a later analysis. V-gene and J-gene trimming of TCR beta chains was associated with a missense DCLRE1C variant in a later genetic analysis, and the association was replicated in an independent cohort. Linkage disequilibrium might explain the correlated functional status among segregating V segments, but an unknown experimental factor could not be ruled out. Several of the top co-occurrence clusters appeared to be linked to parvovirus B19, influenza, CMV and Epstein-Barr virus, according to a later analysis. Compared with equally common non-associated chains, HLA-associated TCR beta chains in a later analysis were more clonally expanded and had lower generation probabilities. A further reported finding was that TCR beta sequences accurately predicted the HLA-A and HLA-B alleles for most subjects in the first cohort. The 87-base-pair reads could not distinguish some IMGT-functional V segments, including TRBV6-2 and TRBV6-3, so those segments were excluded. A later analysis found that TCR association rates varied across HLA loci, with DRB1 alleles showing the most associated TCRs and HLA-C alleles the fewest. Most TCR sequences were seen in very few donors, while some public TCRs were found in many individuals. The authors suggested that the approach could potentially be generalized to other disease states and immunological phenotypes. According to a later analysis, most CMV-associated TCR beta chains appeared to be HLA-restricted, and the HLA associations seemed to be driven largely by CMV exposure. A cluster of highly shared sequence variants was judged likely to be a technical artifact of the sequencing pipeline. When HLA alleles, especially DR and DQ, strongly co-occurred, attributing TCR associations to individual alleles was difficult. In an earlier analysis of about 600 of the donors, most TCR beta V segments appeared in productive rearrangements about 87% or about 30% of the time, broadly matching IMGT annotations. In the study, some 160 TCR beta chains were listed as associated with cytomegalovirus. The presence/absence analyses assumed that sequencing depth was roughly uniform across donors, and that assumption may not be true. The classifier was reported to diagnose cytomegalovirus status with high specificity and sensitivity in both the original and validation cohorts. In this cohort, only TCR beta chains were sequenced, and detectable features were limited by the absence of alpha or paired-chain data. Because some donors lacked HLA typing at each locus, the association tests relied only on the typed subset. In vitro tests confirmed that a few of the cytomegalovirus-associated TCR beta chains recognize cytomegalovirus antigens.

Preparation of the library involved the immunoSEQ multiplex PCR assay. The multiplex PCR relied on a mix of 60 forward primers for TCR Vbeta segments and 13 reverse primers for TCR Jbeta segments. The CDR3 region of rearranged TCR beta genes was amplified from genomic DNA by a multiplex PCR assay. Amplified TCR beta libraries were sequenced as 87-base-pair reads on the Illumina HiSeq System. Concerning the study's data processing: Across the roughly 700 repertoires, a later analysis counted tens of millions of unique TCR beta chains, about 10 million of which were shared by at least two donors. To remove PCR and sequencing errors, raw reads were error-corrected and collapsed into unique sequences using a nearest-neighbor algorithm that merged closely related sequences. To assign V, D and J gene segments, CDR3 sequences were aligned to IMGT reference sequences. For a sequence to be retained, a match of at least six nucleotides was required to both a V gene segment and a J gene segment. Rearrangements were called productive when the CDR3 lacked stop codons and stayed in frame with V and J; all others were non-productive. Following IMGT convention, CDR3 was defined as the stretch from the second conserved V-encoded cysteine to the conserved J-encoded phenylalanine. The earlier analysis of about 620 of the donors excluded sequences that lacked an unambiguous match to a single V gene segment. An earlier analysis of over 450 of the donors classified V segments as functional when productive rearrangements were above 56.7% and as segregating when the standard deviation between donors was above 5%. A statistical classification framework was built to diagnose cytomegalovirus status from the catalog of TCR beta chain sequences. V and J gene assignment, in a later analysis, came from comparing TCR nucleotide sequences with IMGT/GENE-DB human TR gene sequences. The TCRdist pipeline was used in a later analysis to assign CDR3 sequences and most-parsimonious VDJ recombination scenarios. In a later analysis, each TCR beta chain was defined by its CDR3 amino acid sequence together with its V-gene family, and reads without a unique V-gene family were excluded. As a way to deal with suspected cross-contamination and a sequencing artifact, a later analysis dropped 450 to 600 nucleotide sequences that were highly shared and had low generation probability. In a later analysis, a clonal expansion index was calculated for each public chain from normalized within-repertoire ranks of inferred template counts. A later analysis computed generation probabilities with a VDJ recombination model fitted to out-of-frame rearrangements, and checked the results against IGoR. In a later analysis, hypergeometric tests were used to score TCR-TCR, TCR-HLA and TCR-CMV co-occurrence, with a repertoire-size bias correction applied to TCR pairs. To estimate false discovery rates, a later analysis permuted the HLA or CMV assignments 20 times. In a later analysis, co-occurring TCRs were grouped with DBSCAN, and TCRdist sequence similarity was added when clustering was performed within HLA-allele-positive subsets. For co-occurrence clustering, repertoires with fewer than 30,000 or more than 120,000 public chains were excluded, along with four or five repertoires with anomalous nucleotide sharing. Not all clones reach the TCRdb copy of this immuneACCESS table, which keeps in-frame sequences only. Checked studies attribute under half of the gap to unresolved V genes and leave the rest unexplained. The D gene and trimming were derived from the DNA, and the V and J assignments and clone size from that table. A total of around 170,000 clones appear in this sample, 75% to 85% of them only once. Together, the top ten hold around 1.6% of the sample.

This receptor was obtained from a man younger than 30 in good health and CMV-seronegative. The sequencing sample was made of PBMCs. The chain uses TRBV5-1 and TRBJ2-3; the junction holds 12 bases that match TRBD2. The DNA sequence is given as TGCGCCAGCAGCCCAGGACTAGCGGGGACCACAGATACGCAGTATTTT. Its translation is CASSPGLAGTTDTQYF.